These 22 T cell receptor beta chains were sequenced from one sample in a study of T cells in Graves' hyperthyroidism and ophthalmopathy. It was RNA transcripts that yielded the amplified TCR beta CDR3 regions. The TCR CDR3 first-round RT-PCR relied on the HTBI primer set. Each CDR3 protein gets one entry after TCRdb re-called the multiplex PCR reads with MiXCR. Of around 350,000 distinct CDR3 sequences in the sample, approximately 15% were seen once. Sequencing was done on a sample of blood. The receptors come from a woman younger than 35 with Graves' hyperthyroidism that later progressed to Graves' ophthalmopathy.

The chain combines TRBV20-1 with TRBJ2-2; D possibly corresponds to TRBD2 (6 bases). V gave up 6 bases and J gave up 0 bases, with 17 bases separating them. Germline CDR1 is DFQATT and CDR2 is SNEGSKA (reference sequence). The CDR3 extends over 16 amino acids. CDR3 nucleotides: TGCAGTGCCTCTCCCATCGGGGAGGCGAACACCGGGGAGCTGTTTTTT. Translation: CSASPIGEANTGELFF.

This clonotype was seen many times. Its ends do not fully match the called genes, so a read error is possible. V usage is TRBV6-2 or TRBV6-3 and J usage is TRBJ2-5, with D perhaps TRBD2 (5 bases). CDR3 length: 17 amino acids. The germline V gene has CDR1 MNHEY and CDR2 SVGEGT. As DNA, the CDR3 is TGTGCCAGCAGTTACCCCCACAAAGCGGCCAACCAGGAGACCCAGTACTTC. It specifies CASSYPHKAANQETQYF.

This clonotype was seen many times. The chain couples TRBV12-3 or TRBV12-4 to TRBJ1-4, with a tentative D call TRBD1 (6 bases). Trimming shortened V by 4 bases and J by 8 bases, and 14 bases separated the two germline ends. CDR3 size: 14 residues. The CDR3: CASSYSGVGEKLFF. CDR3 nucleotides: TGTGCCAGCAGTTATTCAGGGGTTGGGGAAAAACTGTTTTTT.

The gene calls are TRBV19 and TRBJ2-5; 9 bases fit TRBD1. With 4 bases clipped from V and 7 bases from J, the junction kept 13 bases outside the gene matches. The germline V gene encodes CDR1 LNHDA and CDR2 SQIVND (reference sequence). This CDR3 region has 16 residues. CDR3 protein: CASSTNGEQGAVTQYF. In nucleotides, the CDR3 is TGTGCCAGTAGTACAAACGGTGAACAGGGGGCGGTGACCCAGTACTTC.

Comments on this clonotype: A much larger clone sits a single nucleotide away, making a read error possible. V and J are TRBV12-3 or TRBV12-4 and TRBJ2-2; D may be TRBD1 (6 bases). The CDR3 covers 18 residues. In DNA form, the CDR3 reads TGTGCCAGCAGTTTATTTTACAGGGAGATTAAGGGCACCGGGGAGCTGCTTTTT. Residues: CASSLFYREIKGTGELLF.

For this clonotype: Given a much more abundant clone one base away, this may be a read error. V and J are TRBV13 and TRBJ1-1; 7 nucleotides align to TRBD1. The length of the CDR3 is 13 residues. Germline V CDR1 and CDR2: PRHDT, FYEKMQ (reference sequence). The CDR3 sequence: CTSTHRGGTEAFF. CDR3 nucleotide sequence: TGCACCAGCACCCACAGGGGTGGCACTGAAGCTTTCTTT.

This clonotype was counted ten times or more. The chain employs TRBV18 and TRBJ2-5; D is uncertain. The germline V gene encodes CDR1 KGHSH and CDR2 LQKENI. The CDR3 has 13 residues. V was cut by 5 bases and J by 2 bases, with 9 bases left in between. The CDR3 coding sequence is TGTGCCAGCTCAAGATTCAAGCAAGAGACCCAGTACTTC. Protein sequence: CASSRFKQETQYF.

At least ten counts were recorded for this clonotype. J is TRBJ1-5 and V is TRBV10-3, with 8 bases matching TRBD1. From germline, CDR1 is ENHRY and CDR2 SYGVKD. Trimming removed 4 bases from V and 5 bases from J; junction bases left unmatched: 4. The CDR3 has 14 residues. In DNA, the CDR3 is TGTGCCATCAGTGCGACAGGGGAGGATCAGCCCCAGCATTTT. As protein: CAISATGEDQPQHF.

This clonotype was counted at least ten times. The chain links TRBV24-1 to TRBJ2-3; 7 nucleotides align to TRBD1. The CDR3 has 18 amino acids. J was trimmed by 0 bases and V by 6 bases; bases with no gene match: 14. The germline gives CDR1 KGHDR, CDR2 SFDVKD. The CDR3 sequence: CATSSKTGMGRSTDTQYF. The CDR3 DNA is TGTGCCACCAGTTCGAAGACAGGGATGGGACGCAGCACAGATACGCAGTATTTT.

As to this clonotype: This could be a read error, since a much larger clone is one nucleotide away. CDR3: CAWRRTGEYDYTF. CDR3 bases: TGTGCCTGGAGAAGAACAGGGGAGTATGACTACACCTTC. The genes are TRBV30 and TRBJ1-2; 7 bases line up with TRBD1. The CDR3 contains 13 residues. Germline loops: CDR1 GTSNPN, CDR2 SVGIG (reference sequence).

Ten or more counts support this clonotype. The chain employs TRBV12-3 or TRBV12-4 and TRBJ2-4; either TRBD1 or TRBD2 may fit D (5 bases each). With 6 bases removed from V and 0 bases from J, the gap between germline ends came to 15 bases. The CDR3 has 16 amino acids. The CDR3 spells CASSATGTTAKNIQYF. The CDR3 coding sequence is TGTGCCAGCAGCGCTACCGGGACCACAGCCAAAAACATTCAGTACTTC.

The genes are TRBV27 and TRBJ1-6, with D hard to call. Germline V CDR1 and CDR2: MNHEY, SMNVEV (reference sequence). Between the trimmed V and J ends, which lost 6 bases and 4 bases, there was a span of 16 bases. This CDR3 contains 16 residues. The chain's CDR3 is CASRKPGAQYNSPLHF. CDR3 DNA: TGTGCCAGCAGGAAACCGGGAGCACAATATAATTCACCCCTCCACTTT.

This clonotype was seen a handful of times. This chain uses TRBV28 with TRBJ2-3; D unresolved. This CDR3 is 15 amino acids long. V gave up 1 base and J gave up 1 base, with 9 bases separating them. Germline loops: CDR1 MDHEN, CDR2 SYDVKM. The CDR3 loop reads CASSLLGSRTDTQYF. Here the CDR3 DNA reads TGTGCCAGCAGTTTATTAGGCAGCCGCACAGATACGCAGTATTTT.

In its sample, this clonotype was seen many times. The chain couples TRBV2 to TRBJ2-5, with 9 bases that match TRBD2. CDR1 SNHLY and CDR2 FYNNEI come from the germline V gene. The CDR3 length is 14 residues. V was pared by 6 bases and J by 8 bases, with 10 bases of the junction left unmatched. The CDR3 region is CASRTGGLAITQYF. CDR3 nucleotide sequence: TGTGCCAGCAGAACGGGGGGACTAGCAATAACCCAGTACTTC.

This clonotype was recorded at least ten times. This rearrangement joins TRBV3-2 to TRBJ1-5; the table calls TRBD1, which could not be checked here. TRBV3-2 is flagged as a pseudogene. CDR3 length: 20 amino acids. The CDR3 region is CASSQKPTSTGFGGNQPQHF. For the CDR3, the DNA is TGTGCCAGCAGCCAAAAACCCACCTCTACAGGGTTCGGTGGCAATCAGCCCCAGCATTTT.

This clonotype was counted ten times or more. The chain combines TRBV6-1 with TRBJ1-5, with D possibly being TRBD1 (5 bases). With 3 bases removed from V and 5 bases from J, the gap between germline ends came to 8 bases. CDR3 length: 13 amino acids. CDR1 is MNHNS, CDR2 SASEGT, per germline. This CDR3 is CASSDREYQPQHF. For the CDR3, the DNA is TGTGCCAGCAGTGACAGGGAATATCAGCCCCAGCATTTT.

The sample holds a few counts of this clonotype. The chain recombines TRBV5-4 with TRBJ2-2; no firm D call. The CDR3 is made up of 14 amino acids. Looked up from germline, CDR1 is SGHNT and CDR2 is YYREEE (reference sequence). Trimming shortened V by 2 bases and J by 1 base, and 6 bases separated the two germline ends. The CDR3, as DNA: TGTGCCAGCAGCTTCGGCAAGAACACCGGGGAGCTGTTTTTT. This codes for CASSFGKNTGELFF.

With regard to this clonotype: One end of the junction varies from germline; a read error may be responsible. This chain connects TRBV13 to TRBJ2-7; unclear D gene. CDR1 is PRHDT and CDR2 is FYEKMQ in the germline V gene (reference sequence). The CDR3 is 15 residues long. CDR3 residues: CASSVGGPRSYERYF. The CDR3 DNA follows: TGTGCCAGCAGCGTTGGCGGACCGCGCTCCTACGAGCGGTACTTC.

The chain uses TRBV5-1 and TRBJ2-1; D is undetermined. Germline CDR1 SGHRS, CDR2 YFSETQ. This CDR3 is built from 14 residues. Trimming stripped 4 bases from V and 5 bases from J, with 13 bases between. The CDR3 sequence: CASSPTSRDNEQFF. The CDR3 DNA reads TGCGCCAGCAGCCCCACCTCTAGGGACAATGAGCAGTTCTTC.

This clonotype was counted at least ten times. This chain uses TRBV27 with TRBJ2-1; D call uncertain. V lost 5 bases, J lost 10 bases, and 15 bases lay in between. The V gene's germline CDR1 is MNHEY and CDR2 SMNVEV (reference sequence). This CDR3 spans 13 amino acids. In nucleotides, the CDR3 is TGTGCCAGCAGTCCCCCACTTGCGCACGAGCAGTTCTTC. Its translation is CASSPPLAHEQFF.

This clonotype turned up a few times. The gene calls are TRBV24-1 and TRBJ1-5; D remains unclear. The germline V gene encodes CDR1 KGHDR and CDR2 SFDVKD. The V gene lost 5 bases and the J gene lost 5 bases, with 6 bases spanning the gap. CDR3 length: 12 amino acids. In nucleotides, the CDR3 is TGTGCCACCAGTGTAGCTGATCAGCCCCAGCATTTT. The encoded protein is CATSVADQPQHF.

This clonotype has ten or more counts. CDR3 in amino acids: CASSWGQGEISREDTF. As DNA, the CDR3 is TGTGCCAGCAGTTGGGGACAGGGGGAGATTTCGCGGGAGGACACCTTC. The J gene is TRBJ1-2, the V gene TRBV28, with 11 nucleotides matching TRBD1. J lost 12 bases, V lost 4 bases, and 16 bases had no gene match. The germline gives CDR1 MDHEN, CDR2 SYDVKM. This CDR3 has 16 residues.